The rows below give T cell receptor beta chains drawn from one sample of a study of cytomegalovirus exposure and HLA in healthy donors. Clones were sequenced by immunoSEQ multiplex PCR, and TCRdb holds only the in-frame ones, with some missing. The sample has under 200,000 clones; around 68% are singletons. The sequenced sample was PBMCs. The source of these receptors is a man aged 50-60 years in good health and CMV-seronegative. CDR3s include the opening cysteine and the closing phenylalanine or tryptophan. D genes are given only for firm matches. Clone size is given for some rows only: seen once, a few or many times, or a class if the clone is expanded.

d_call: NA; j_call: TRBJ1-4; v_call: TRBV19; clone_size: NA; cdr3_aa: CASKKGPGYNEKLFF; cdr3_nt: TGTGCCAGCAAGAAAGGGCCAGGGTATAATGAAAAACTGTTTTTT
d_call: NA; j_call: TRBJ2-1; v_call: TRBV4-3; clone_size: NA; cdr3_aa: CASSRSQGSEQFF; cdr3_nt: TGCGCCAGCAGCCGTTCCCAGGGTTCTGAGCAGTTCTTC
d_call: NA; j_call: TRBJ1-1; v_call: TRBV28; clone_size: few; cdr3_aa: CASSLSLLQGAEAFF; cdr3_nt: TGTGCCAGCAGTTTAAGCCTTCTCCAGGGCGCTGAAGCTTTCTTT
d_call: TRBD1; j_call: TRBJ1-6; v_call: TRBV7-8; clone_size: NA; cdr3_aa: CASSSGTGGDHRNSPLHF; cdr3_nt: TGTGCCAGCAGCTCCGGGACAGGGGGCGATCATCGGAATTCACCCCTCCACTTT
d_call: NA; j_call: TRBJ2-1; v_call: TRBV2; clone_size: NA; cdr3_aa: CASISGGGAYNEQFF; cdr3_nt: TGTGCCAGCATATCAGGAGGGGGCGCCTACAATGAGCAGTTCTTC
d_call: TRBD1; j_call: TRBJ2-3; v_call: TRBV7-3; clone_size: once; cdr3_aa: CASSPLGGDTQYF; cdr3_nt: TGTGCCAGCAGCCCTCTAGGGGGCGATACGCAGTATTTT
d_call: NA; j_call: TRBJ1-2; v_call: TRBV2; clone_size: NA; cdr3_aa: CASSDGAYTF; cdr3_nt: TGTGCCAGCAGTGATGGGGCGTACACCTTC
d_call: TRBD1; j_call: TRBJ2-7; v_call: TRBV4-1; clone_size: NA; cdr3_aa: CASSQTGTGNYEQYF; cdr3_nt: TGCGCCAGCAGCCAAACCGGGACAGGGAACTACGAGCAGTACTTC
d_call: TRBD2; j_call: TRBJ2-5; v_call: TRBV5-6; clone_size: NA; cdr3_aa: CASSLWGGTSGDEQYF; cdr3_nt: TGTGCCAGCAGCTTGTGGGGAGGGACTAGCGGGGATGAGCAGTACTTC
d_call: TRBD1; j_call: TRBJ2-2; v_call: TRBV10-3; clone_size: few; cdr3_aa: CAISTGQTTGELFF; cdr3_nt: TGTGCCATCAGTACGGGACAGACCACCGGGGAGCTGTTTTTT
d_call: TRBD2; j_call: TRBJ2-3; v_call: TRBV5-1; clone_size: NA; cdr3_aa: CASSTSGSTDTQYF; cdr3_nt: TGCGCCAGTTCGACTAGCGGGTCCACAGATACGCAGTATTTT
d_call: TRBD2; j_call: TRBJ2-3; v_call: TRBV29-1; clone_size: once; cdr3_aa: CSVGGEGLDTQYF; cdr3_nt: TGCAGCGTTGGGGGGGAGGGATTAGATACGCAGTATTTT
d_call: NA; j_call: TRBJ2-1; v_call: TRBV5-4; clone_size: NA; cdr3_aa: CASSPTTDNEQFF; cdr3_nt: TGTGCCAGCAGCCCGACAACGGACAATGAGCAGTTCTTC
d_call: TRBD2; j_call: TRBJ2-3; v_call: TRBV6-5; clone_size: NA; cdr3_aa: CASSVSGGKSDTQYF; cdr3_nt: TGTGCCAGCAGTGTTAGCGGGGGGAAATCAGATACGCAGTATTTT
d_call: NA; j_call: TRBJ1-2; v_call: TRBV6-5; clone_size: NA; cdr3_aa: CASSSRTVASGYTF; cdr3_nt: TGTGCCAGCAGTTCCCGGACAGTAGCAAGTGGCTACACCTTC
d_call: NA; j_call: TRBJ2-2; v_call: TRBV10-1; clone_size: once; cdr3_aa: CASSEWPENTGELFF; cdr3_nt: TGCGCCAGCAGTGAGTGGCCAGAAAACACCGGGGAGCTGTTTTTT
d_call: NA; j_call: TRBJ2-3; v_call: TRBV5-4; clone_size: NA; cdr3_aa: CASSLRGSTDTQYF; cdr3_nt: TGTGCCAGCAGCTTGCGGGGGAGCACAGATACGCAGTATTTT
d_call: TRBD2; j_call: TRBJ2-7; v_call: TRBV7-2; clone_size: NA; cdr3_aa: CASSLVTTSGGYEQYF; cdr3_nt: TGTGCCAGCAGCTTAGTTACGACTAGCGGGGGCTACGAGCAGTACTTC
d_call: TRBD1; j_call: TRBJ2-3; v_call: TRBV13; clone_size: few; cdr3_aa: CASSAGQGYTDTQYF; cdr3_nt: TGTGCCAGCAGCGCGGGACAGGGATACACAGATACGCAGTATTTT
d_call: NA; j_call: TRBJ2-5; v_call: TRBV19; clone_size: NA; cdr3_aa: CASSGRRGQETQYF; cdr3_nt: TGTGCCAGTAGTGGACGACGGGGTCAAGAGACCCAGTACTTC
d_call: NA; j_call: TRBJ1-2; v_call: TRBV19; clone_size: NA; cdr3_aa: CASSHQAAAGYTF; cdr3_nt: TGTGCCAGTAGCCACCAAGCGGCAGCCGGCTACACCTTC
d_call: NA; j_call: TRBJ1-5; v_call: TRBV28; clone_size: NA; cdr3_aa: CASSLGHSNQPQHF; cdr3_nt: TGTGCCAGCAGTTTAGGACACAGCAATCAGCCCCAGCATTTT
d_call: NA; j_call: TRBJ1-1; v_call: TRBV11-2; clone_size: NA; cdr3_aa: CASSSIGQSAFF; cdr3_nt: TGTGCCAGCAGCTCAATCGGACAGTCCGCTTTCTTT
d_call: TRBD2; j_call: TRBJ2-7; v_call: TRBV19; clone_size: NA; cdr3_aa: CTSGGPGTSGTSSYEQYF; cdr3_nt: TGTACCAGTGGGGGCCCCGGGACTAGCGGGACGAGCTCCTACGAGCAGTACTTC
d_call: TRBD1; j_call: TRBJ1-1; v_call: TRBV5-1; clone_size: NA; cdr3_aa: CASSPRTGRNTEAFF; cdr3_nt: TGCGCCAGCAGCCCCAGGACAGGGAGGAACACTGAAGCTTTCTTT
d_call: NA; j_call: TRBJ1-1; v_call: TRBV15; clone_size: NA; cdr3_aa: CATRGGLNTEAFF; cdr3_nt: TGTGCCACCAGGGGAGGGCTGAACACTGAAGCTTTCTTT
d_call: NA; j_call: TRBJ2-3; v_call: TRBV4-2; clone_size: NA; cdr3_aa: CASSREASGDTQYF; cdr3_nt: TGTGCCAGCAGCCGTGAGGCCTCGGGAGATACGCAGTATTTT
d_call: NA; j_call: TRBJ2-1; v_call: TRBV5-1; clone_size: few; cdr3_aa: CASSSGTLSYNEQFF; cdr3_nt: TGCGCCAGCAGCTCCGGGACACTCAGCTACAATGAGCAGTTCTTC
d_call: TRBD1; j_call: TRBJ1-1; v_call: TRBV14; clone_size: few; cdr3_aa: CASSQGRVTGALGAFF; cdr3_nt: TGTGCCAGCAGCCAAGGACGGGTGACAGGGGCACTTGGAGCTTTCTTT
d_call: NA; j_call: TRBJ1-5; v_call: TRBV27; clone_size: NA; cdr3_aa: CASSSGVGPQHF; cdr3_nt: TGTGCCAGCAGTTCAGGGGTTGGGCCCCAGCATTTT
d_call: NA; j_call: TRBJ1-5; v_call: TRBV5-1; clone_size: NA; cdr3_aa: CASSWLPRGSNQPQHF; cdr3_nt: TGCGCCAGCAGCTGGCTACCAAGAGGGTCCAATCAGCCCCAGCATTTT
d_call: NA; j_call: TRBJ1-3; v_call: TRBV4-3; clone_size: NA; cdr3_aa: CASSPYNLPGQERNTIYF; cdr3_nt: TGCGCCAGCAGCCCTTATAATCTACCGGGACAAGAACGAAACACCATATATTTT
d_call: NA; j_call: TRBJ2-7; v_call: TRBV6-5; clone_size: NA; cdr3_aa: CASSAPVTYEQYF; cdr3_nt: TGTGCCAGCAGCGCCCCGGTCACCTACGAGCAGTACTTC
d_call: TRBD1; j_call: TRBJ1-1; v_call: TRBV27; clone_size: NA; cdr3_aa: CASGPDRGTEAFF; cdr3_nt: TGTGCCAGCGGCCCCGACAGGGGCACTGAAGCTTTCTTT
d_call: TRBD1; j_call: TRBJ2-3; v_call: TRBV5-1; clone_size: NA; cdr3_aa: CASSLTGQGNSRGDTQYF; cdr3_nt: TGCGCCAGCAGCTTGACGGGACAGGGTAACTCGAGGGGAGATACGCAGTATTTT
d_call: NA; j_call: TRBJ2-3; v_call: TRBV6-5; clone_size: NA; cdr3_aa: CASSYSLVNTQYF; cdr3_nt: TGTGCCAGCAGTTACTCCTTAGTCAATACGCAGTATTTT
d_call: TRBD2; j_call: TRBJ2-5; v_call: TRBV19; clone_size: NA; cdr3_aa: CASSSARLAGQETQYF; cdr3_nt: TGTGCCAGTAGTTCCGCCAGACTAGCGGGGCAAGAGACCCAGTACTTC
d_call: TRBD1; j_call: TRBJ2-7; v_call: TRBV4-2; clone_size: once; cdr3_aa: CASSTRQGDEQYF; cdr3_nt: TGTGCCAGCAGCACCCGACAGGGCGACGAGCAGTACTTC
d_call: NA; j_call: TRBJ1-1; v_call: TRBV4-1; clone_size: NA; cdr3_aa: CASSQTPTPGNTEAFF; cdr3_nt: TGCGCCAGCAGCCAAACCCCGACACCCGGGAACACTGAAGCTTTCTTT